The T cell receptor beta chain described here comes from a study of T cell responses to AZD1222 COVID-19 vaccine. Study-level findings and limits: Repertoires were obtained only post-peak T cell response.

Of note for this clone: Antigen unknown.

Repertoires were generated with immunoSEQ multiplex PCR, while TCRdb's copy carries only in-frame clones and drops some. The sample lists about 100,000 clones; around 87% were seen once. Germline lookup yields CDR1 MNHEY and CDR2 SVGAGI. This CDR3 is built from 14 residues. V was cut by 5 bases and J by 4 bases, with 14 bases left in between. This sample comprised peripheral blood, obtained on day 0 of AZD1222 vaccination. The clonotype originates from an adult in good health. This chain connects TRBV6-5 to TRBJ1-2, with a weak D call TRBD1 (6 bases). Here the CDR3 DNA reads TGTGCCAGCAGTCGTCAAGGGGGACGCTATGGCTACACCTTC. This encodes CASSRQGGRYGYTF.